Following are 30 T cell receptor beta chains from one sample sequenced in a study of blood T cell repertoires in COVID-19 (dated by TCRdb to 2018 to 2021). To prepare the library, the immunoSEQ multiplex PCR assay was applied. Drawn from immuneACCESS, this table holds only the in-frame rearrangements with V and J called that TCRdb kept. Clones are partly lost; checked studies trace under half to an unresolved V gene and leave the rest unexplained. The sample data list around 150,000 clones, and 70% to 90% of these were observed just once. The top ten clones comprise 4.5% to 7.5% of the sample. The sample taken for sequencing was PBMCs or T cells enriched from blood (not recorded which). The receptors were gathered from a man aged 35-49 years who had recovered from COVID-19.

The chain recombines TRBV6-5 with TRBJ2-5; unclear D gene. CDR1 is MNHEY and CDR2 is SVGAGI in the germline V gene. This CDR3 has 14 amino acids. V was shortened by 6 bases and J by 5 bases, with 16 bases between the two germline ends. CDR3 sequence: CASRGLGTSETQYF. CDR3 coding DNA: TGTGCCAGCAGAGGCCTGGGCACCAGTGAGACCCAGTACTTC.

The V and J genes are TRBV2 and TRBJ1-6; D is undetermined. The germline gives CDR1 SNHLY, CDR2 FYNNEI. CDR3 length equals 18 residues. Trimming left V 3 bases short and J 2 bases short, with 17 bases between. The CDR3 is CASSDAAPLSPYNSPLHF. The CDR3 nucleotides read TGTGCCAGCAGTGACGCAGCCCCTCTTAGCCCCTATAATTCACCCCTCCACTTT. Full variable domain (rest looked up from reference TRBV2 and TRBJ1-6): EPEVTQTPSHQVTQMGQEVILRCVPISNHLYFYWYRQILGQKVEFLVSFYNNEISEKSEIFDDQFSVERPDGSNFTLKIRSTKLEDSAMYFCASSDAAPLSPYNSPLHFGNGTRLTVT.

V usage is TRBV7-8 and J usage is TRBJ2-5; a weak D match, TRBD1 (5 bases). This CDR3 spans 14 amino acids. Germline assignment: CDR1 SGHVS and CDR2 FQNEAQ. V lost 8 bases to trimming and J lost 1 base, with 14 bases between them. For the CDR3, the DNA is TGTGCCAGCGTCCAGGGTCGGCTCCAAGAGACCCAGTACTTC. Its translation: CASVQGRLQETQYF.

The chain recombines TRBV9 with TRBJ2-5, with 8 nucleotides matching TRBD1. J gave up 4 bases and V 0 bases, and 5 bases lay outside the gene matches. This CDR3 region has 15 residues. Germline values: CDR1 SGDLS, CDR2 YYNGEE. CDR3 residues: CASSVAGTGIETQYF. For the CDR3, the DNA is TGTGCCAGCAGCGTAGCCGGGACAGGTATAGAGACCCAGTACTTC.

V usage is TRBV4-1 and J usage is TRBJ2-1, with 8 bases identical to TRBD2. CDR1 is MGHRA and CDR2 is YSYEKL in the germline V gene. V shed 6 bases and J 5 bases; nucleotides not matched to a gene: 12. The CDR3 is 16 residues long. CDR3 loop: CASSRIPGGSNNEQFF. As DNA, the CDR3 is TGCGCCAGCAGTCGCATACCGGGGGGGAGCAACAATGAGCAGTTCTTC.

The chain joins TRBV5-1 to TRBJ2-5, with D unclear. The CDR3 runs 13 residues. Between the trimmed V and J ends, which lost 4 bases and 3 bases, there was a span of 10 bases. CDR1 and CDR2 (germline): SGHRS, YFSETQ. CDR3 region: CASSPPAEETQYF. The CDR3 DNA reads as TGCGCCAGCAGCCCCCCGGCGGAAGAGACCCAGTACTTC.

This chain connects TRBV28 to TRBJ1-2, with unresolved D. Between the trimmed V and J ends, which lost 8 bases and 2 bases, there was a span of 9 bases. Germline V gene sequence: CDR1 MDHEN, CDR2 SYDVKM. CDR3 size: 12 residues. The CDR3 region is CASDSLNYGYTF. The CDR3 DNA sequence: TGTGCCAGCGACTCCTTGAACTATGGCTACACCTTC.

V usage is TRBV6-1 and J usage is TRBJ1-2; D not resolved. Trimming cost V 2 bases and J 2 bases, with 15 bases left between them. The length of the CDR3 is 16 residues. Per germline, CDR1 MNHNS and CDR2 SASEGT. As DNA, the CDR3 is TGTGCCAGCAGTGAACGCCCCCCCGCGCCCAACTATGGCTACACCTTC. This gives the protein CASSERPPAPNYGYTF.

The V call is TRBV10-1, the J call TRBJ2-5; 7 nucleotides line up with TRBD2. The CDR3 length is 13 residues. The germline V gene has CDR1 WNHNN and CDR2 SYGVQD (reference sequence). The V segment lost 2 bases and the J segment 7 bases; nucleotides outside the gene matches: 4. CDR3 amino acids: CASSEASGGTQYF. CDR3 coding DNA: TGCGCCAGCAGTGAGGCTAGCGGAGGGACCCAGTACTTC.

The chain combines TRBV7-8 with TRBJ2-1, with 7 bases lining up with TRBD2. Germline lookup yields CDR1 SGHVS and CDR2 FQNEAQ. The CDR3 is made up of 14 amino acids. V shed 1 base, J shed 9 bases, and the junction held 6 bases outside the gene matches. The CDR3 DNA reads TGTGCCAGCAGCTTAGTTCCGGGGGGAGCTGAGCAGTTCTTC. Amino acid sequence: CASSLVPGGAEQFF.

This chain joins TRBV6-5 and TRBJ1-4; TRBD1 is a possible D gene (6 bases). Germline assignment: CDR1 MNHEY and CDR2 SVGAGI. The V end lost 6 bases, the J end lost 0 bases, and 11 bases lay between the germline ends. The CDR3 has 15 residues. The CDR3 bases are TGTGCCAGCAGCCCACCAGGGGCAACTAATGAAAAACTGTTTTTT. Amino acids: CASSPPGATNEKLFF.

The rearrangement links TRBV15 to TRBJ1-5; maybe TRBD1 (6 bases). Germline-derived CDR1 and CDR2 are LNHNV and YYDKDF (reference sequence). Trimming cost V 5 bases and J 4 bases, with 12 bases left between them. This CDR3 spans 14 amino acids. The CDR3 loop reads CATSGGAGNQPQHF. CDR3 nucleotide sequence: TGTGCCACCAGCGGGGGGGCGGGGAATCAGCCCCAGCATTTT.

The V and J genes are TRBV28 and TRBJ1-5, with a tentative D call TRBD1 (6 bases). Germline values: CDR1 MDHEN, CDR2 SYDVKM. Trimming left V 10 bases short and J 4 bases short, with 29 bases between. The CDR3 covers 18 residues. In DNA, the CDR3 is TGTGCCACCAAAGAGCGTCTTCGGCCAGGGGCGTTTAATCAGCCCCAGCATTTT. Protein: CATKERLRPGAFNQPQHF.

The table lists this clone with a few counts. This chain joins TRBV7-3 and TRBJ2-3; 7 bases are shared with TRBD1. With 5 bases clipped from V and 1 base from J, the junction kept 6 bases outside the gene matches. Germline V gene sequence: CDR1 SGHTA, CDR2 FQGTGA. The CDR3 totals 15 residues. The chain's CDR3 is CASSRQGSGTDTQYF. The CDR3 DNA reads as TGTGCCAGCAGCCGACAGGGATCTGGCACAGATACGCAGTATTTT.

The rearrangement links TRBV5-1 to TRBJ2-5, with 12 nucleotides matching TRBD1. The germline V gene encodes CDR1 SGHRS and CDR2 YFSETQ. The CDR3 extends over 16 amino acids. The ends lost 0 bases at V and 5 bases at J; junction bases unmatched: 5. The CDR3 DNA reads as TGCGCCAGCAGCTTGGTGGGACAGGGGGCTCGGGAGACCCAGTACTTC. Encoded protein: CASSLVGQGARETQYF.

The rearrangement joins TRBV19 to TRBJ1-5; D possibly corresponds to TRBD1 (5 bases). CDR1 LNHDA and CDR2 SQIVND come from the germline V gene (reference sequence). The CDR3 has 14 amino acids. Trimming left V 7 bases short and J 7 bases short, with 17 bases between. CDR3 region: CASTNAGGVQPQHF. As DNA, the CDR3 is TGTGCCAGTACCAACGCCGGGGGGGTACAGCCCCAGCATTTT. The full variable domain, rest sourced from reference TRBV19 and TRBJ1-5, is DGGITQSPKYLFRKEGQNVTLSCEQNLNHDAMYWYRQDPGQGLRLIYYSQIVNDFQKGDIAEGYSVSREKKESFPLTVTSAQKNPTAFYLCASTNAGGVQPQHFGDGTRLSIL.

The chain couples TRBV24-1 to TRBJ2-1, with no clear D. Trimming shortened V by 4 bases and J by 10 bases, and 16 bases separated the two germline ends. This CDR3 is built from 14 residues. Germline CDR1 is KGHDR and CDR2 is SFDVKD. This chain's CDR3 is CATSDSGSVVEQFF. CDR3 nucleotides: TGTGCCACCAGTGACTCCGGGTCAGTCGTGGAGCAGTTCTTC.

The chain employs TRBV11-2 and TRBJ2-5; 10 nucleotides line up with TRBD2. The V segment lost 5 bases and the J segment 2 bases; nucleotides outside the gene matches: 11. Looked up from germline, CDR1 is SGHAT and CDR2 is FQNNGV. This CDR3 is built from 17 residues. The CDR3 DNA follows: TGTGCCAGCAGCATTGGAGGGATAGCGGGGGGACAAGAGACCCAGTACTTC. This translates into CASSIGGIAGGQETQYF.

This chain uses TRBV10-3 with TRBJ2-6; D possibly corresponds to TRBD1 (6 bases). In germline, CDR1 is ENHRY, CDR2 SYGVKD. This CDR3 is built from 13 residues. The V gene lost 10 bases and the J gene lost 2 bases, with 9 bases spanning the gap. The CDR3 bases are TGTGCCACCCAGGGGCCTGGGGCCAACGTCCTGACTTTC. This sequence encodes CATQGPGANVLTF.

The V and J genes are TRBV9 and TRBJ2-3; 10 positions match TRBD2. The CDR3 has 16 residues. Germline V CDR1 and CDR2: SGDLS, YYNGEE. The junction had 3 bases not matched to a gene; V was cut back by 2 bases and J by 0 bases. The CDR3 loop is CASSVLAGASTDTQYF. The DNA of the CDR3 is TGTGCCAGCAGCGTCCTAGCGGGGGCGAGCACAGATACGCAGTATTTT. Complete variable domain (other parts from reference TRBV9 and TRBJ2-3): DSGVTQTPKHLITATGQRVTLRCSPRSGDLSVYWYQQSLDQGLQFLIQYYNGEERAKGNILERFSAQQFPDLHSELNLSSLELGDSALYFCASSVLAGASTDTQYFGPGTRLTVL.

This clone was counted only a few times. The chain couples TRBV5-1 to TRBJ1-2, with TRBD1 identical over 9 bases. The CDR3 totals 13 residues. Per germline, CDR1 SGHRS and CDR2 YFSETQ. The junction had 4 bases not matched to a gene; V was cut back by 5 bases and J by 5 bases. Here the CDR3 reads CASRQGAEYGYTF. In DNA, the CDR3 is TGCGCCAGCAGACAGGGGGCGGAATATGGCTACACCTTC. The whole variable domain, remainder taken from reference TRBV5-1 and TRBJ1-2, is KAGVTQTPRYLIKTRGQQVTLSCSPISGHRSVSWYQQTPGQGLQFLFEYFSETQRNKGNFPGRFSGRQFSNSRSEMNVSTLELGDSALYLCASRQGAEYGYTFGSGTRLTVV.

The V and J genes are TRBV24-1 and TRBJ2-5; perhaps TRBD2 as D (5 bases). V was pared by 5 bases and J by 2 bases, with 17 bases between. The CDR3 spans 16 residues. CDR1 and CDR2 (germline): KGHDR, SFDVKD. The chain's CDR3 is CATSVIGREGQETQYF. The CDR3 bases are TGTGCCACCAGTGTGATCGGTAGAGAGGGACAAGAGACCCAGTACTTC.

This clone has a handful of counts. The J gene is TRBJ1-1, the V gene TRBV7-6; D might be TRBD1 (5 bases). There are 14 residues in the CDR3. Looked up from germline, CDR1 is SGHVS and CDR2 is FNYEAQ. V lost 5 bases and J 1 base, leaving 11 bases between the germline ends. This CDR3 is CASSAGGRNTEAFF. The CDR3 nucleotides read TGTGCCAGCAGCGCCGGGGGGAGGAACACTGAAGCTTTCTTT.

V and J are TRBV27 and TRBJ2-3; perhaps TRBD2 as D (6 bases). Germline V gene data show CDR1 as MNHEY and CDR2 as SMNVEV (reference sequence). This CDR3 comprises 16 residues. Trimming pared 0 bases from V and 4 bases from J, leaving 14 bases between. CDR3 loop: CASSLSGGFVADTQYF. CDR3 DNA: TGTGCCAGCAGTTTATCTGGGGGGTTCGTAGCAGATACGCAGTATTTT.

J is TRBJ2-2 and V is TRBV24-1; D gene uncertain. Germline CDR1 is KGHDR and CDR2 is SFDVKD. The CDR3 runs to 13 residues. Trimming shortened V by 5 bases and J by 1 base, and 4 bases separated the two germline ends. This CDR3 is CATSGMNTGELFF. The CDR3 bases are TGTGCCACCAGTGGTATGAACACCGGGGAGCTGTTTTTT.

The genes are TRBV3-1 (or the pseudogene TRBV3-2) and TRBJ2-1; 7 bases fit TRBD1. Germline V gives CDR1 LGHDT, CDR2 YNNKEL (reference sequence). This CDR3 spans 13 amino acids. With V trimmed by 1 base and J by 7 bases, 1 base remained unmatched. This CDR3 is CASSQGQGNEQFF. The CDR3 DNA is TGTGCCAGCAGCCAAGGACAGGGTAATGAGCAGTTCTTC.

This chain links TRBV3-1 (or the pseudogene TRBV3-2) with TRBJ1-2; 10 bases are shared with TRBD1. Germline lookup yields CDR1 LGHDT and CDR2 YNNKEL (reference sequence). There are 14 residues in the CDR3. With 1 base clipped from V and 8 bases from J, the junction kept 4 bases outside the gene matches. This CDR3 reads CASSQAGTGDGYTF. The DNA of the CDR3 is TGTGCCAGCAGCCAAGCCGGGACAGGGGACGGCTACACCTTC.

V and J are TRBV2 and TRBJ1-6; 7 nucleotides agree with TRBD1. The junction had 5 bases not matched to a gene; V was cut back by 6 bases and J by 0 bases. CDR3 length: 16 residues. Germline values: CDR1 SNHLY, CDR2 FYNNEI. The CDR3 DNA is TGTGCCAGCAGAACAGGGGAATCCTCCTATAATTCACCCCTCCACTTT. Its translation: CASRTGESSYNSPLHF. The variable domain in full, completed from reference TRBV2 and TRBJ1-6, reads EPEVTQTPSHQVTQMGQEVILRCVPISNHLYFYWYRQILGQKVEFLVSFYNNEISEKSEIFDDQFSVERPDGSNFTLKIRSTKLEDSAMYFCASRTGESSYNSPLHFGNGTRLTVT.

This chain links TRBV15 with TRBJ2-3; 9 bases agree with TRBD1. Germline V gene sequence: CDR1 LNHNV, CDR2 YYDKDF (reference sequence). The CDR3 has 15 residues. Unmatched junction bases numbered 9, after V lost 6 bases and J lost 5 bases. The CDR3 DNA reads TGTGCCACCAGGCCAGGGACAGGGTTTGGAGATACGCAGTATTTT. Translation gives CATRPGTGFGDTQYF.

The chain employs TRBV7-9 and TRBJ1-4, with 8 bases matching TRBD1. Germline V gene lookup returns CDR1 SEHNR and CDR2 FQNEAQ (reference sequence). The CDR3 loop spans 14 amino acids. The V and J ends lost 5 bases and 7 bases, in that order; junction bases with no gene match: 6. CDR3 DNA sequence: TGTGCCAGCAGCCCTGAGGACAGGGTTGAAAAACTGTTTTTT. It yields the protein CASSPEDRVEKLFF.